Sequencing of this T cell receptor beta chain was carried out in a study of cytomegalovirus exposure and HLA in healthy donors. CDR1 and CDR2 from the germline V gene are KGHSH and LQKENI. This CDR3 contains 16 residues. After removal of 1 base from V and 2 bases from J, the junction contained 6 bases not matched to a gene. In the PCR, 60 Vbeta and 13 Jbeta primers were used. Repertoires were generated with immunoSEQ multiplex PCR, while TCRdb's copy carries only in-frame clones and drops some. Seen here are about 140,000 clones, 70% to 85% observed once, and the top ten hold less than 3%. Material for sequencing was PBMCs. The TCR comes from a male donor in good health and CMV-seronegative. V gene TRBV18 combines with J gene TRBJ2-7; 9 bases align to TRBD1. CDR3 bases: TGTGCCAGCTCACCACGCCAAGGGACAGGGACCTACGAGCAGTACTTC. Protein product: CASSPRQGTGTYEQYF.